Below, 27 T cell receptor beta chains from the same sample are listed, as sequenced in a study of human T cells and chemical hapten exposure. Time point denoted: healthy volunteer bleed at 6 weeks. Total RNA was isolated from unfractionated whole blood. TCRdb recomputed calls from the RACE reads with MiXCR, one row per CDR3 protein. The sample contains around 80,000 distinct CDR3 sequences, under 10% of which appear only once. Sequences were obtained from whole blood. The receptor set was obtained from a male donor in good health. Some clones in this sample may be carry-over from other donors' samples.

This clonotype was found a few times. The chain joins TRBV3-1 to TRBJ2-2, with D perhaps assigned TRBD1 or TRBD2 (6 bases each). V was shortened by 6 bases and J by 4 bases, with 24 bases between the two germline ends. The CDR3 spans 18 residues. Germline values: CDR1 LGHDT, CDR2 YNNKEL (reference sequence). The DNA of the CDR3 is TGTGCCAGCAGGGGGAAGGATGTCGGGGGCCGGAGCACCGGGGAGCTGTTTTTT. Translated: CASRGKDVGGRSTGELFF. Full variable domain (remainder filled in from reference TRBV3-1 and TRBJ2-2): DTAVSQTPKYLVTQMGNDKSIKCEQNLGHDTMYWYKQDSKKFLKIMFSYNNKELIINETVPNRFSPKSPDKAHLNLHINSLELGDSAVYFCASRGKDVGGRSTGELFFGEGSRLTVL.

This clonotype has ten or more counts. J is TRBJ1-2 and V is TRBV2; D unresolved. This CDR3 has 15 amino acids. Germline CDR1 and CDR2: SNHLY and FYNNEI. The germline V and J ends were trimmed by 6 bases and 4 bases, with 18 bases remaining between them. The CDR3 sequence is CASSPRRGVSYGYTF. The CDR3 DNA reads as TGTGCCAGCAGCCCTAGGCGGGGAGTGAGCTATGGCTACACCTTC.

This clonotype has only a few counts. V usage is TRBV6-5 and J usage is TRBJ2-2; tentative D call: TRBD1 (5 bases). The CDR3 is 15 amino acids. Trimming removed 0 bases from V and 3 bases from J, with 8 bases in between. Germline lookup yields CDR1 MNHEY and CDR2 SVGAGI. CDR3: CASSYSARDTGELFF. CDR3 DNA: TGTGCCAGCAGTTACTCGGCCAGGGACACCGGGGAGCTGTTTTTT.

This chain links TRBV29-1 with TRBJ2-3, with D perhaps TRBD2 (5 bases). CDR1 and CDR2 (germline): SQVTM, ANQGSEA. The germline V and J ends were trimmed by 0 bases and 4 bases, with 17 bases remaining between them. The CDR3 is 16 amino acids. This CDR3 is CSVEEAWSSEADTQYF. In nucleotides, the CDR3 is TGCAGCGTTGAAGAAGCCTGGAGTAGCGAGGCAGATACGCAGTATTTT.

The DNA for the CDR3 is TGTGCCAGCAGTTTGGCGGTAGGGAATCAGCCCCAGCATTTT. This translates into CASSLAVGNQPQHF. The chain links TRBV12-3 or TRBV12-4 to TRBJ1-5; D is uncertain. The CDR3 has 14 residues. Trimming pared 3 bases from V and 4 bases from J, leaving 10 bases between.

This chain joins TRBV6-2 or TRBV6-3 and TRBJ1-1; TRBD1 agrees at 7 bases. The ends lost 5 bases at V and 1 base at J; junction bases unmatched: 4. The CDR3 runs 14 residues. Germline CDR1 is MNHEY and CDR2 is SVGEGT. CDR3: CASSPWTGNTEAFF. The CDR3 nucleotides are TGTGCCAGCAGTCCATGGACAGGGAACACTGAAGCTTTCTTT.

This clonotype was recorded many times. The chain recombines TRBV9 with TRBJ1-1, with TRBD1 matching over 7 bases. CDR1 and CDR2 from the germline V gene are SGDLS and YYNGEE. CDR3 size: 13 residues. Trimming cost V 3 bases and J 10 bases; bases outside gene matches: 9. The CDR3 region is CASSAGTVGVAFF. The CDR3 DNA follows: TGTGCCAGCAGCGCGGGGACAGTCGGGGTAGCTTTCTTT. The whole variable domain, remainder taken from reference TRBV9 and TRBJ1-1, is DSGVTQTPKHLITATGQRVTLRCSPRSGDLSVYWYQQSLDQGLQFLIQYYNGEERAKGNILERFSAQQFPDLHSELNLSSLELGDSALYFCASSAGTVGVAFFGQGTRLTVV.

There are a few counts of this clonotype. V usage is TRBV20-1 and J usage is TRBJ2-7; D may be TRBD2 (5 bases). V shed 3 bases and J shed 3 bases, with 18 bases lying between them. Germline loops: CDR1 DFQATT, CDR2 SNEGSKA (reference sequence). The CDR3 loop spans 15 amino acids. The DNA of the CDR3 is TGCAGTGCTAGGGACTCCCTTGGGCCAGACTACGAGCAGTACTTC. Translated, it gives CSARDSLGPDYEQYF.

This clonotype has a count of ten or more. V is TRBV12-3 or TRBV12-4 and J is TRBJ2-7, with 8 bases fitting TRBD2. V was clipped by 2 bases and J by 0 bases; unmatched bases: 3. The CDR3 length is 15 residues. The CDR3 nucleotides read TGTGCCAGCAGTTTATCCCGGGAGGGCTCCTACGAGCAGTACTTC. Residues: CASSLSREGSYEQYF.

Written as DNA, the CDR3 is TGTGCCAGCAGTTACGTAGCGGGAACTACAGATACGCAGTATTTT. This translates into CASSYVAGTTDTQYF. V is TRBV6-5 and J is TRBJ2-3, with 8 bases lining up with TRBD2. Germline V gene lookup returns CDR1 MNHEY and CDR2 SVGAGI. The CDR3 spans 15 residues. V gave up 2 bases and J gave up 3 bases; unmatched junction bases: 4.

V and J are TRBV12-3 or TRBV12-4 and TRBJ2-7; D ambiguous. V was clipped by 2 bases and J by 7 bases, with 6 bases between them. The CDR3 is 11 residues long. The CDR3 is CASSLRAEQYF. CDR3 nucleotides: TGTGCCAGCAGTTTACGGGCAGAGCAGTACTTC.

The rearrangement links TRBV7-9 to TRBJ1-6; 10 bases are a match to TRBD1. CDR3 length: 16 amino acids. J lost 7 bases, V lost 4 bases, and 7 bases had no gene match. Germline V gene data show CDR1 as SEHNR and CDR2 as FQNEAQ (reference sequence). CDR3 coding DNA: TGTGCCAGCAGCTCCCGGGACAGGGGACCCAATTCACCCCTCCACTTT. This encodes CASSSRDRGPNSPLHF. Variable domain in full (rest from reference TRBV7-9 and TRBJ1-6): DTGVSQNPRHKITKRGQNVTFRCDPISEHNRLYWYRQTLGQGPEFLTYFQNEAQLEKSRLLSDRFSAERPKGSFSTLEIQRTEQGDSAMYLCASSSRDRGPNSPLHFGNGTRLTVT.

The table lists this clonotype with many counts. The V gene is TRBV20-1, the J gene TRBJ2-7; 7 bases agree with TRBD2. CDR1 and CDR2 from the germline V gene are DFQATT and SNEGSKA (reference sequence). The CDR3 loop spans 12 amino acids. The V and J ends lost 6 bases and 0 bases, in that order; junction bases with no gene match: 2. The CDR3 sequence: CSAGTTSYEQYF. DNA of the CDR3: TGCAGTGCGGGGACTACCTCCTACGAGCAGTACTTC.

V usage is TRBV7-6 and J usage is TRBJ2-2, with TRBD2 identical over 11 bases. Germline CDR1 SGHVS, CDR2 FNYEAQ. The junction had 6 bases not matched to a gene; V was cut back by 3 bases and J by 6 bases. CDR3 length: 16 residues. The CDR3 loop is CASSFIAGGLAGELFF. Here the CDR3 DNA reads TGTGCCAGCAGCTTCATAGCGGGAGGGCTCGCCGGGGAGCTGTTTTTT.

Many counts were recorded for this clonotype. The chain has TRBV27 and TRBJ2-3; D may be TRBD1 or TRBD2 (5 bases each). Between the trimmed V and J ends, which lost 7 bases and 1 base, there was a span of 12 bases. Germline V gene sequence: CDR1 MNHEY, CDR2 SMNVEV (reference sequence). There are 14 residues in the CDR3. The CDR3 protein is CASTGPSRTDTQYF. The CDR3 nucleotides read TGTGCCAGCACGGGACCTTCTCGCACAGATACGCAGTATTTT.

The table lists this clonotype with a few counts. The genes are TRBV7-9 and TRBJ2-1; D unclear. There are 13 residues in the CDR3. Trimming stripped 5 bases from V and 6 bases from J, with 11 bases between. Germline loops: CDR1 SEHNR, CDR2 FQNEAQ (reference sequence). The CDR3 DNA reads as TGTGCCAGCAGCCTGCCGACTTTCAATGAGCAGTTCTTC. It translates to CASSLPTFNEQFF.

This sequence joins TRBV11-2 and TRBJ2-5; no firm D call. The V end was cut by 2 bases, the J end by 5 bases, with 12 bases between. Germline lookup yields CDR1 SGHAT and CDR2 FQNNGV. CDR3 length: 14 amino acids. The CDR3 DNA reads as TGTGCCAGCAGCTTAAGTATCGGCGAGGAGACCCAGTACTTC. This translates into CASSLSIGEETQYF.

V gene TRBV2 combines with J gene TRBJ2-2, with 8 bases lining up with TRBD2. The junction had 7 bases not matched to a gene; V was cut back by 0 bases and J by 7 bases. Germline V gives CDR1 SNHLY, CDR2 FYNNEI. The CDR3 is made up of 16 amino acids. The CDR3 nucleotides read TGTGCCAGCAGTGAAGCGCAAGCGGGAGCGGGCGGGGAGCTGTTTTTT. Amino acids: CASSEAQAGAGGELFF.

The chain has TRBV6-6 and TRBJ1-2; tentatively, D is TRBD1 (5 bases). Germline-derived CDR1 and CDR2 are MNHNY and SVGAGI (reference sequence). Trimming cost V 0 bases and J 3 bases, with 8 bases left between them. The CDR3 has 14 residues. The DNA for the CDR3 is TGTGCCAGCAGTTACTCTGACAGCTACTATGGCTACACCTTC. It encodes CASSYSDSYYGYTF.

This clonotype was counted ten times or more. This rearrangement joins TRBV14 to TRBJ1-4; D not certain. V was shortened by 1 base and J by 4 bases, with 13 bases between the two germline ends. Germline assignment: CDR1 SGHDN and CDR2 FVKESK. The CDR3 extends over 16 amino acids. Written as DNA, the CDR3 is TGTGCCAGCAGCCAAGGAGATCTGGCCTATAATGAAAAACTGTTTTTT. Its translation: CASSQGDLAYNEKLFF.

This clonotype has at least ten counts. The V gene is TRBV3-1, the J gene TRBJ2-1, with 7 bases aligning to TRBD1. This CDR3 comprises 14 residues. Trimming at V came to 6 bases and at J to 1 base, leaving 3 bases not matched to a gene. CDR1 and CDR2 (germline): LGHDT, YNNKEL (reference sequence). CDR3 protein: CASSRDSSYNEQFF. The CDR3 nucleotides are TGTGCCAGCAGTCGGGACAGTTCCTACAATGAGCAGTTCTTC.

The chain employs TRBV2 and TRBJ2-1; 13 nucleotides align to TRBD2. The CDR3 spans 14 residues. The V gene end was trimmed by 6 bases and the J gene end by 9 bases; junction bases not matched to a gene: 5. Germline V gene sequence: CDR1 SNHLY, CDR2 FYNNEI. CDR3 in DNA: TGTGCCAGCAGGCGGACTAGCGGGAGAGTTGAGCAGTTCTTC. Translation: CASRRTSGRVEQFF.

This clonotype was counted between two and nine times. This chain links TRBV7-9 with TRBJ2-3, with TRBD1 identical over 8 bases. Trimming took 8 bases from V and 4 from J; bases not matched to a gene: 8. Germline CDR1 SEHNR, CDR2 FQNEAQ (reference sequence). The CDR3 spans 14 residues. DNA of the CDR3: TGTGCCAGCGGCCAGGGACAGGCCGCAGATACGCAGTATTTT. Translated, it gives CASGQGQAADTQYF.

V is TRBV7-8 and J is TRBJ2-3; D remains ambiguous. Germline-derived CDR1 and CDR2 are SGHVS and FQNEAQ. This CDR3 is built from 17 residues. V lost 2 bases and J 0 bases, leaving 15 bases between the germline ends. In DNA, the CDR3 is TGTGCCAGCAGCTTAAGTAACTTACTTACTAGCACAGATACGCAGTATTTT. Translation gives CASSLSNLLTSTDTQYF.

This clonotype was seen ten or more times. The chain carries TRBV5-6 and TRBJ1-6; D not resolved. Germline CDR1 is SGHDT and CDR2 is YYEEEE. V lost 4 bases, J lost 7 bases, and 12 bases lay in between. This CDR3 is 14 amino acids long. The CDR3: CASSRDGKNSPLHF. Written as DNA, the CDR3 is TGTGCCAGCAGCCGTGACGGGAAAAATTCACCCCTCCACTTT. The full variable domain, its missing parts supplied by reference TRBV5-6 and TRBJ1-6, is DAGVTQSPTHLIKTRGQQVTLRCSPKSGHDTVSWYQQALGQGPQFIFQYYEEEERQRGNFPDRFSGHQFPNYSSELNVNALLLGDSALYLCASSRDGKNSPLHFGNGTRLTVT.

V usage is TRBV3-1 and J usage is TRBJ2-1; D might be TRBD2 (5 bases). Germline loops: CDR1 LGHDT, CDR2 YNNKEL (reference sequence). The CDR3 has 13 residues. The V and J ends lost 4 bases and 7 bases respectively, with 11 bases between them. CDR3 bases: TGTGCCAGCAGCCTCCGGACGGGGAATGAGCAGTTCTTC. Translated: CASSLRTGNEQFF.

This clonotype came up many times. The rearrangement uses TRBV27 and TRBJ1-1; TRBD1 might be the D (5 bases). The V gene's germline CDR1 is MNHEY and CDR2 SMNVEV (reference sequence). The V gene lost 4 bases and the J gene lost 3 bases, with 18 bases spanning the gap. This CDR3 comprises 16 residues. CDR3 residues: CASSWVAGLGDTEAFF. The CDR3 DNA reads TGTGCCAGCAGTTGGGTGGCGGGGCTTGGGGACACTGAAGCTTTCTTT.